This T cell receptor (beta chain) stems from a study of beta chain features in type 1 diabetes. The study, taken as a whole, reports: There were fewer insertions and more deletions at the VDJ junctions of type 1 diabetes patients. TCRB CDR3 length was moderately but significantly reduced in all four CD4+ subsets of Type 1 diabetes patients.

As regards this clone: Its antigen remains unknown.

What was sequenced were expressed TCRB transcripts, since all of the isolated RNA had been reverse transcribed. Profiled with immunoSEQ multiplex PCR; TCRdb holds only in-frame clones, not every one. The sample contains about 700,000 clones, roughly 12% of which appear only once. CD45RO/CCR7/CD25/CD127/CD95/CD27 sorting isolated CD4+ naive, central memory, regulatory and stem cell-like memory cells. Post-sort purity exceeded 98% for all sorted populations. The sequence was obtained from a man aged 18-30 years with type 1 diabetes. Source material: naive CD4+ T cells from blood.

The CDR3 reads CASSVGGGAETQYF. The CDR3, as DNA: TGTGCCAGCAGCGTAGGCGGGGGGGCGGAAACGCAGTATTTT. The V and J genes are TRBV9 and TRBJ2-3, with TRBD2 matching 9 bases. The V segment lost 0 bases and the J segment 9 bases; nucleotides outside the gene matches: 5. Per the germline V gene, CDR1 is SGDLS and CDR2 is YYNGEE. The CDR3 is 14 amino acids.